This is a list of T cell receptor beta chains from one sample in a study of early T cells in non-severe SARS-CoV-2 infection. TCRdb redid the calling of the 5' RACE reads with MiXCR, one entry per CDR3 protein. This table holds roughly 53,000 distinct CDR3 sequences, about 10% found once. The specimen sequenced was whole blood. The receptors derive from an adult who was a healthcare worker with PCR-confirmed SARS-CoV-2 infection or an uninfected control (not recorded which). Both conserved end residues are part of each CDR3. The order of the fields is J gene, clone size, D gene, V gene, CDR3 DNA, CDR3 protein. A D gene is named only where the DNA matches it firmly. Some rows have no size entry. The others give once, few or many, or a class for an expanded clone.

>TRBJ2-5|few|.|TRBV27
TGTGCCAGCAGTCCCTGGCGGGGAGAGACCCAGTACTTC
CASSPWRGETQYF
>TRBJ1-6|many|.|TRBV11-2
TGTGCCAGCAGCATCACAGGAGAGAATTCACCCCTCCACTTT
CASSITGENSPLHF
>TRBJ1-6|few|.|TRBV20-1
TGCAGTGCTAGAATGCCCGGGGCTGAAGATTCACCCCTCCACTTT
CSARMPGAEDSPLHF
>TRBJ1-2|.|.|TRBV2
TGTGCCAGCAGTGATGTAGGGGATGGCTACACCTTC
CASSDVGDGYTF
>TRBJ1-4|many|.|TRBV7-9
TGTGCCAGCAGCTTAGGACAGAACAATGAAAAACTGTTTTTT
CASSLGQNNEKLFF
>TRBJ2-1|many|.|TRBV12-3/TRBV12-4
TGTGCCGACGCCCGGGTGAATGAGCAGTTCTTC
CADARVNEQFF
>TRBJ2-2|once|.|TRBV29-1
TGCAGCGTGTTTTTCAGGACAGTCTTGAACACCGGGGAGCTGTTTTTT
CSVFFRTVLNTGELFF
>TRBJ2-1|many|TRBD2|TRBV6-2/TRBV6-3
TGTGCCAGCAGTTACTCGAGTAGACTAGCGGGAGGAAGCTCCTACAATGAGCAGTTCTTC
CASSYSSRLAGGSSYNEQFF
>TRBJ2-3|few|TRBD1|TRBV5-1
TGCGCCAGCAGCCTGGGGCAGGGGGCAGATACGCAGTATTTT
CASSLGQGADTQYF
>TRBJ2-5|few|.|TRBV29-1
TGCAGCGTGGGTGTTGGGCAAGAGACCCAGTACTTC
CSVGVGQETQYF
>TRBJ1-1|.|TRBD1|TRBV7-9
TGTGCCAGCGGGCAGGGGGCTTATACTGAAGCTTTCTTT
CASGQGAYTEAFF
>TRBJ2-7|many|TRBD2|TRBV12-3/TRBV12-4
TGTGCCAGCAGCCGAACACCCACTAGCGCATTTAGCTCCTACGAGCAGTACTTC
CASSRTPTSAFSSYEQYF
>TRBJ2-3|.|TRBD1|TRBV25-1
TGTGCCAGCAGTACCGGGACAGGGTACAAAGATACGCAGTATTTT
CASSTGTGYKDTQYF
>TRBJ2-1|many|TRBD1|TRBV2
TGTGCCAGCAGTGAAGATGCAGGGGGCTCCTACAATGAGCAGTTCTTC
CASSEDAGGSYNEQFF
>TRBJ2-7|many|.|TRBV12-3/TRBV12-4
TGTGCCAGCAGCGGGGGCGGGGTCGAGCAGTACTTC
CASSGGGVEQYF
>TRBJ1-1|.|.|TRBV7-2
TGTGCCAGCAGCTTATACGGGGCCGTGAACACTGAAGCTTTCTTT
CASSLYGAVNTEAFF
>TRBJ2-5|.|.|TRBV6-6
TGTGCCAGCAGTTTGACAGGACGGACGAGGACCCAGTACTTC
CASSLTGRTRTQYF
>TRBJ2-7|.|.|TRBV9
TGTGCCAGCAGCGTAGACCCAGGACCCTACGAGCAGTACTTC
CASSVDPGPYEQYF
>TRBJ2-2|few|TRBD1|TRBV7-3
TGTGCCAGCAGCGCCCAGACAGGGCTAGCCGGGGAGCTGTTTTTT
CASSAQTGLAGELFF
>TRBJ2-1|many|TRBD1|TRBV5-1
TGCGCCAGCAGCTGGGGCGACAGGGGGAATGTGGATGAGCAGTTCTTC
CASSWGDRGNVDEQFF
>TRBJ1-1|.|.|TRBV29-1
TGCAGCGTTCGTGGTCGGGGGCTCGACACTGAAGCTTTCTTT
CSVRGRGLDTEAFF
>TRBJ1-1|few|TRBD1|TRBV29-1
TGCAGCGTGGACAGGGGGCGAGGTACTGAAGCTTTCTTT
CSVDRGRGTEAFF
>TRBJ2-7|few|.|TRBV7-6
TGTGCCAGCAGCCGGGACCCAGAAGCCTACGAGCAGTACTTC
CASSRDPEAYEQYF
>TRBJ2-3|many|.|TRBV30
TGTGCCTGGAGTGTCGTTGGGCTCGACACAGATACGCAGTATTTT
CAWSVVGLDTDTQYF
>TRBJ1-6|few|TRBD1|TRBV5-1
TGCGCCAGCAGCTTGACAGGGGGCGGTTCACCCCTCCACTTT
CASSLTGGGSPLHF
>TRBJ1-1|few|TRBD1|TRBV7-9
TGTGCCAGCAGCCCGGGACAGGGAGAGAACACTGAAGCTTTCTTT
CASSPGQGENTEAFF
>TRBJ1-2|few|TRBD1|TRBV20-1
TGCAGTGCTAGGGATCAGATTGGGACAGGGGGCAATTCTCATGGCTACACCTTC
CSARDQIGTGGNSHGYTF
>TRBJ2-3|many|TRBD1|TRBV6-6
TGTGCCAGCAGTACAAGACAGGGGGCAGATACGCAGTATTTT
CASSTRQGADTQYF
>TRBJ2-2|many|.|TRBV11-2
TGTGCCAGCAGCTCGGGACGGCGGGGAACCGGGGAGCTGTTTTTT
CASSSGRRGTGELFF
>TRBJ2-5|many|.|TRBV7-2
TGTGCCAGCAGCCCGCAGGGAGAGACCCAGTACTTC
CASSPQGETQYF
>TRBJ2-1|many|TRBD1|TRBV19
TGTGCCAGTAGTGGCCAGGGGGCTCGAAATGAGCAGTTCTTC
CASSGQGARNEQFF
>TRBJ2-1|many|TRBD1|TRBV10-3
TGTGCCATCAGTGAGTCCACAGGGGGCAATGAGCAGTTCTTC
CAISESTGGNEQFF
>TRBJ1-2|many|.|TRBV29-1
TGCAGCGTTGACGAGGCGGAAGAGAACTATGGCTACACCTTC
CSVDEAEENYGYTF
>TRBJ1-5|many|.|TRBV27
TGTGCCAGCAGTAGAATATATGGCAATCAGCCCCAGCATTTT
CASSRIYGNQPQHF
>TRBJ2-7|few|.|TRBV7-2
TGTGCCAGCAGCCCCCCGCGAGGGTCCTACGAGCAGTACTTC
CASSPPRGSYEQYF
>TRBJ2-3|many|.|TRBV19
TGTGCCAGTAGAGGCGTGGGCGGGCCTAAGTCTGATACGCAGTATTTT
CASRGVGGPKSDTQYF
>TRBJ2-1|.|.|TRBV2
TGTGCCAGATCGTGGGGCCCCTACAATGAGCAGTTCTTC
CARSWGPYNEQFF
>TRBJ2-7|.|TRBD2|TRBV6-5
TGTGCCAGCAGTTACACTAGCGAATCCTACGAGCAGTACTTC
CASSYTSESYEQYF
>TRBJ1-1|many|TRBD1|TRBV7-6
TGTGCCAGCAGCTTTACAGGGGAGGGATCGGCTTTCTTT
CASSFTGEGSAFF
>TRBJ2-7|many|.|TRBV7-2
TGTGCCAGCAGCCCCCGAGGTTCGGGCGAGCAGTACTTC
CASSPRGSGEQYF
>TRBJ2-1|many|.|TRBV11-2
TGTGCCAGCAGCCAGGGGGGTACGAATACCAATGAGCAGTTCTTC
CASSQGGTNTNEQFF
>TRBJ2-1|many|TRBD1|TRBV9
TGTGCCAGCAGCCCTCGACAGGGTAATGAGCAGTTCTTC
CASSPRQGNEQFF
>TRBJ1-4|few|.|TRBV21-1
TGTGCCAGCAGCGTACGCGCAGGGCTTAATGAAAAACTGTTTTTT
CASSVRAGLNEKLFF
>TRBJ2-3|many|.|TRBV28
TGTGCCAGCAGGGAGGGGACAAGCACAGATACGCAGTATTTT
CASREGTSTDTQYF
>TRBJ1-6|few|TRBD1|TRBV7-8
TGTGCCAGCAAGATGCGGACAGGGGGTTATTCACCCCTCCACTTT
CASKMRTGGYSPLHF
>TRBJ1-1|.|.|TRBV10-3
TGTGCCATCAGTGCGGGGCCCACTGAAGCTTTCTTT
CAISAGPTEAFF
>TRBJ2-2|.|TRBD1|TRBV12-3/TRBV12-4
TGTGCCAGCAGGATACCGGGACAGGTGAACACCGGGGAGCTGTTTTTT
CASRIPGQVNTGELFF
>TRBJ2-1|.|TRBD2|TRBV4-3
TGCGCCAGCTCCCTGGCCCCTCTAGCGGGAGGAAACAATGAGCAGTTCTTC
CASSLAPLAGGNNEQFF
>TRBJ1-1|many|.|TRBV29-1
TGCAGCGTTGGTGCAGGGAACACTGAAGCTTTCTTT
CSVGAGNTEAFF
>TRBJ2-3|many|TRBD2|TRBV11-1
TGTGCCAGCAGCTTATCGGCGCGGGGGAGAAGCACAGATACGCAGTATTTT
CASSLSARGRSTDTQYF
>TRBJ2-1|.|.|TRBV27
TGTGCCAGCAGTCAAGACGGGGGTTCCTACAATGAGCAGTTCTTC
CASSQDGGSYNEQFF
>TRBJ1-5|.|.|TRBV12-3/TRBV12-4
TGTGCCAGCAGTACCGACGGGGGCGGCAATCAGCCCCAGCATTTT
CASSTDGGGNQPQHF
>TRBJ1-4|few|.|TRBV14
TGTGCCAGCAGCCAAGATCTAGCGACCGAAAAACTGTTTTTT
CASSQDLATEKLFF
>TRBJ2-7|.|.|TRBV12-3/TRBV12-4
TGTGCCAGCAGTTTGTCCGGGACCTACGAGCAGTACTTC
CASSLSGTYEQYF
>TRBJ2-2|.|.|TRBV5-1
TGCGCCAGCAGCCCCGACGGCCATCACACCGGGGAGCTGTTTTTT
CASSPDGHHTGELFF
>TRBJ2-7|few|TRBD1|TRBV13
TGTGCCAGCAGCGCGGGACAGGGCTACGAGCAGTACTTC
CASSAGQGYEQYF
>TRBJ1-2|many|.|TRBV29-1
TGCACCATCCTGTGGGATAGTGGCTACACCTTC
CTILWDSGYTF